The 15 T cell receptor beta chains below were found in one sample sequenced in a study of blood T cell repertoires in COVID-19 (dated by TCRdb to 2019 to 2021). Library generation was performed with the immunoSEQ multiplex PCR assay. TCRdb took this table from immuneACCESS and kept in-frame rearrangements with V and J called. Such tables lack part of the clones; where checked against another copy, unresolved V genes explain under half of the gap, and the rest is unexplained. In all, the sample holds around 150,000 clones, and about 93% of those were seen once. 3.5% to 5% of the sample goes to the ten largest clones. The sequenced material came from peripheral blood. These receptors were taken from a woman between 45 and 65 years old with acute or convalescent COVID-19.

The chain carries TRBV27 and TRBJ2-7, with D possibly matching TRBD2 (6 bases). Germline CDR1 is MNHEY and CDR2 is SMNVEV (reference sequence). The CDR3 totals 14 residues. Trimming left V 5 bases short and J 0 bases short, with 11 bases between. CDR3 sequence (DNA): TGTGCCAGCAGTACTCTGACTAGCTCCTACGAGCAGTACTTC. It translates to CASSTLTSSYEQYF.

The chain has TRBV5-6 and TRBJ1-2; the match to TRBD1 covers 7 bases. Germline loops: CDR1 SGHDT, CDR2 YYEEEE. The CDR3 has 16 residues. V was clipped by 4 bases and J by 1 base; unmatched bases: 10. The chain's CDR3 is CASSRFGTEVNYGYTF. In DNA form, the CDR3 reads TGTGCCAGCAGCCGCTTTGGGACAGAAGTTAACTATGGCTACACCTTC.

The chain carries TRBV10-3 and TRBJ2-7; 7 bases map to TRBD1. The J segment lost 0 bases and the V segment lost 0 bases, leaving 8 bases of the junction unmatched. The germline CDR1 and CDR2 sequences are ENHRY and SYGVKD. The CDR3 sequence is 17 residues long. The CDR3 reads CAISESREQGSSYEQYF. The CDR3 DNA sequence: TGTGCCATCAGTGAGTCTAGGGAACAGGGGAGCTCCTACGAGCAGTACTTC.

This chain joins TRBV19 and TRBJ2-7, with TRBD2 identical over 10 bases. Looked up from germline, CDR1 is LNHDA and CDR2 is SQIVND (reference sequence). Trimming removed 5 bases from V and 4 bases from J; junction bases left unmatched: 8. There are 15 residues in the CDR3. The CDR3 DNA reads as TGTGCCAGTAGTGTGTTAGCGGGAGGAATTTACGAGCAGTACTTC. Translating gives CASSVLAGGIYEQYF.

This rearrangement joins TRBV4-1 to TRBJ1-2; TRBD1 matches at 8 bases. This CDR3 region has 14 residues. Germline CDR1 reads MGHRA; CDR2 reads YSYEKL. J gave up 5 bases and V 11 bases, and 13 bases lay outside the gene matches. The CDR3 coding sequence is TGCGCCCCCCTGAGACAGGGGAAGAGTTATGGCTACACCTTC. This translates into CAPLRQGKSYGYTF.

This chain links TRBV11-3 with TRBJ1-6, with D hard to call. This CDR3 is 13 amino acids long. V was trimmed by 3 bases and J by 6 bases, leaving 6 bases between them. Germline-derived CDR1 and CDR2 are SGHNT and YENEEA. For the CDR3, the DNA is TGTGCCAGCAGCTTGTCGGGTAATTCACCCCTCCACTTT. This translates into CASSLSGNSPLHF.

The chain employs TRBV7-6 and TRBJ2-2; 7 bases are shared with TRBD1. Germline-derived CDR1 and CDR2 are SGHVS and FNYEAQ. Losses at the gene ends were 5 bases for V and 4 bases for J; bases not matched to a gene: 4. The CDR3 extends over 14 amino acids. CDR3 DNA sequence: TGTGCCAGCAGCCAAGGACAGGCCACCGGGGAGCTGTTTTTT. It is translated as CASSQGQATGELFF. Full variable domain (missing parts from reference TRBV7-6 and TRBJ2-2): GAGVSQSPRYKVTKRGQDVALRCDPISGHVSLYWYRQALGQGPEFLTYFNYEAQQDKSGLPNDRFSAERPEGSISTLTIQRTEQRDSAMYRCASSQGQATGELFFGEGSRLTVL.

This clone has a single count. The chain's CDR3 is CASGPGLANYNEQFF. The CDR3 bases are TGTGCCAGCGGCCCGGGACTAGCAAACTACAATGAGCAGTTCTTC. The chain carries TRBV6-5 and TRBJ2-1; 9 nucleotides align to TRBD2. V lost 8 bases and J lost 3; bases outside the gene matches: 8. Germline V gives CDR1 MNHEY, CDR2 SVGAGI. This CDR3 is 15 amino acids long.

The chain carries TRBV5-1 and TRBJ1-2, with TRBD1 matching over 10 bases. CDR1 is SGHRS and CDR2 is YFSETQ in the germline V gene. CDR3 length equals 14 residues. The V segment lost 5 bases and the J segment 12 bases; nucleotides outside the gene matches: 13. In DNA, the CDR3 is TGCGCCAGCAGGCAGGCTGGGACAGGGGAAAGTAACACCTTC. It codes for CASRQAGTGESNTF.

This clone was found once. V usage is TRBV19 and J usage is TRBJ1-5; weak D call: TRBD1 (5 bases). The V end lost 8 bases, the J end lost 3 bases, and 20 bases lay between the germline ends. Germline V gene sequence: CDR1 LNHDA, CDR2 SQIVND (reference sequence). CDR3 size: 16 residues. This CDR3 is CASGPQLDSFNQPQHF. The DNA of the CDR3 is TGTGCCAGTGGCCCTCAACTTGACAGTTTCAATCAGCCCCAGCATTTT.

The V call is TRBV6-1, the J call TRBJ1-2; TRBD1 agrees at 9 bases. CDR1 and CDR2 from the germline V gene are MNHNS and SASEGT. The CDR3 has 16 residues. The V segment lost 2 bases and the J segment 4 bases; nucleotides outside the gene matches: 8. The CDR3 spells CASSEQGQGSAYGYTF. The CDR3 nucleotides read TGTGCCAGCAGTGAACAGGGACAGGGATCTGCCTATGGCTACACCTTC.

The V call is TRBV30, the J call TRBJ1-1; TRBD1 agrees at 7 bases. The V gene's germline CDR1 is GTSNPN and CDR2 SVGIG (reference sequence). V was clipped by 5 bases and J by 1 base; unmatched bases: 4. The CDR3 runs to 13 residues. CDR3 region: CAWLRQGNTEAFF. The CDR3 DNA reads as TGTGCCTGGCTCCGACAGGGGAACACTGAAGCTTTCTTT. Combining the CDR3 with reference TRBV30 and TRBJ1-1 gives the whole variable domain SQTIHQWPATLVQPVGSPLSLECTVEGTSNPNLYWYRQAAGRGLQLLFYSVGIGQISSEVPQNLSASRPQDRQFILSSKKLLLSDSGFYLCAWLRQGNTEAFFGQGTRLTVV.

V usage is TRBV27 and J usage is TRBJ2-7; TRBD2 aligns across 13 bases. CDR3 size: 16 residues. The germline V gene encodes CDR1 MNHEY and CDR2 SMNVEV (reference sequence). With V trimmed by 5 bases and J by 6 bases, 10 bases remained unmatched. This CDR3 is CASSPGTSGIPFEQYF. Written as DNA, the CDR3 is TGTGCCAGCAGTCCCGGGACTAGCGGGATCCCTTTCGAGCAGTACTTC.

The count of this clone is one. The chain uses TRBV19 and TRBJ2-7; perhaps TRBD2 as D (6 bases). The germline V and J ends were trimmed by 5 bases and 5 bases, with 19 bases remaining between them. The CDR3 runs to 15 residues. Germline-derived CDR1 and CDR2 are LNHDA and SQIVND (reference sequence). CDR3 sequence (DNA): TGTGCCAGTAGTGCGTGGAGGGGAGTACTGGACGAGCAGTACTTC. It yields the protein CASSAWRGVLDEQYF.

V gene TRBV15 combines with J gene TRBJ2-3, with 8 bases fitting TRBD2. This CDR3 comprises 16 residues. V shed 5 bases and J 4 bases; nucleotides not matched to a gene: 11. From germline, CDR1 is LNHNV and CDR2 YYDKDF (reference sequence). CDR3 sequence reads: CATSSRTSFKADTQYF. CDR3 DNA: TGTGCCACCAGCTCTCGGACTAGCTTCAAGGCAGATACGCAGTATTTT.